This T cell receptor beta chain was sequenced during a study of blood T cell repertoires in COVID-19. Study background: Samples representing acute and convalescent COVID-19 were sourced from the United States, Italy and Spain.

This clone has just a few counts. Sequenced by immunoSEQ multiplex PCR; TCRdb stores in-frame clones only, minus some. Among around 260,000 clones listed, 65% to 90% were seen once. This sequence was found in a human donor in a cohort sampled during active COVID-19. Material: peripheral blood.

For the CDR3, the DNA is TGTGCCAGCACTCTCCAGGGGGAAGTAGGTCAGCCCCAGCATTTT. Translated: CASTLQGEVGQPQHF. The chain uses TRBV28 and TRBJ1-5; 7 bases fit TRBD1. This CDR3 comprises 15 residues. Germline loops: CDR1 MDHEN, CDR2 SYDVKM. Trimming at V came to 7 bases and at J to 6 bases, leaving 12 bases not matched to a gene.